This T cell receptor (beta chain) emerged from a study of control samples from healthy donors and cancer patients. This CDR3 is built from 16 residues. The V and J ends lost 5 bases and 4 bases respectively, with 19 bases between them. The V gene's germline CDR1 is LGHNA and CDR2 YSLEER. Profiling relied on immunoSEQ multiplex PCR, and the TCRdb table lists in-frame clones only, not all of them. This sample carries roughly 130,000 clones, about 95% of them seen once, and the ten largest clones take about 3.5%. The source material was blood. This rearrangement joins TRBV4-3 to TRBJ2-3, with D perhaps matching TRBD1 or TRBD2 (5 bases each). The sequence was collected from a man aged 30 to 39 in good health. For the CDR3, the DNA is TGCGCCAGCAGCGGGGATCCCCCGGGGCGCCCAGATACGCAGTATTTT. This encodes CASSGDPPGRPDTQYF.